The T cell receptor beta chain under discussion was sequenced for a study of blood T cells in healthy people across ages. This CDR3 is built from 16 residues. The V gene's germline CDR1 is ENHRY and CDR2 SYGVKD. The second PCR ran 7 to 11 cycles with a sample-barcoded 5' primer and J-beta primers. TCRdb re-derived calls from the 5' RACE reads in MiXCR, one entry per CDR3 protein. The sample shows about 1.4 million distinct CDR3 sequences, approximately 63% of them seen only once. The sequenced material came from blood. This chain uses TRBV10-3 with TRBJ2-4; 8 bases are shared with TRBD1. Judging by the DNA end, TRBJ2-7 fits better; the J call may be wrong. This clonotype originated in a man aged 18 to 30 in good health. CDR3 loop: CAISETFRDRYYEQYF. The DNA for the CDR3 is TGTGCCATCAGTGAAACGTTCCGGGACAGGTACTACGAGCAGTACTTC.